Below, one T cell receptor beta chain is given with its context. The length of the CDR3 is 16 residues. Per the germline V gene, CDR1 is LGHDT and CDR2 is YNNKEL (reference sequence). V shed 3 bases and J shed 0 bases, with 13 bases lying between them. The data belong to a study of blood T cell repertoires in COVID-19. The overall study: Acute and convalescent COVID-19 samples came from the United States, Italy and Spain.

In the original analysis: Amplified reference gene primers provided the basis for estimating nucleated cell counts. The data were produced by immunoSEQ multiplex PCR, yet TCRdb's version contains in-frame clones alone and is incomplete. V, J and clone size are those of that table, while D and trimming were read from the DNA. The sample yields over 95,000 clones, 84% seen once. The V gene is TRBV3-1 (or the pseudogene TRBV3-2), the J gene TRBJ2-3; no firm D call. This receptor was obtained from a man aged 65 to 79 with active or convalescent COVID-19. The material sequenced was peripheral blood. Here the CDR3 DNA reads TGTGCCAGCAGCCAGTACACTGACACTAGCACAGATACGCAGTATTTT. Its translation: CASSQYTDTSTDTQYF.